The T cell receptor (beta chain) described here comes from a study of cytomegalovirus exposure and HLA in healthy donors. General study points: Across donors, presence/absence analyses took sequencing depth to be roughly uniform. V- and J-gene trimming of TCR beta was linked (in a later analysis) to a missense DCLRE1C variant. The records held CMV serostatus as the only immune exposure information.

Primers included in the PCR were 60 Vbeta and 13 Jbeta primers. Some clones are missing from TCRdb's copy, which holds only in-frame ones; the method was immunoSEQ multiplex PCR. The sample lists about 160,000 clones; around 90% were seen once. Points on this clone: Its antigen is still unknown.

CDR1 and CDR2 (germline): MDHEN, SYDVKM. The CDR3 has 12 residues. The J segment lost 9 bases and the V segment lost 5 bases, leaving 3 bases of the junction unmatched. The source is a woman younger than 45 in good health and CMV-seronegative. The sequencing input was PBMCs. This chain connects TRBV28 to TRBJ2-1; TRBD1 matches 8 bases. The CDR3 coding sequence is TGTGCCAGCAGTCAGGACAGGGCTGAGCAGTTCTTC. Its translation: CASSQDRAEQFF.